Listed below are T cell receptor beta chains from one sample, sequenced in a study of shared clonotypes between healthy human individuals. Clones were read by immunoSEQ multiplex PCR, and TCRdb kept only the in-frame ones, dropping some. Of approximately 980,000 clones listed, approximately 76% are singletons. Sequencing was carried out using memory CD4+ T cells sorted from blood. The origin of the receptors is a man between 18 and 29 years old in good health. CDR3s include the opening cysteine and the closing phenylalanine or tryptophan. The order of the fields is V gene, J gene, CDR3 protein.

TRBV6-5	TRBJ1-2	CASSKWDRAEYGYTF
TRBV20-1	TRBJ2-1	CSARGLVGQFF
TRBV9	TRBJ2-3	CASSGGGVRTDTQYF
TRBV2	TRBJ2-7	CASRYSTAIVHEQYF
TRBV2	TRBJ1-3	CASMSGESTIYF
TRBV5-4	TRBJ2-5	CASSQGLAETQYF
TRBV6-5	TRBJ1-6	CASSFLQGNNSPLHF
TRBV6-6	TRBJ1-2	CACQDYGYTF
TRBV6-1	TRBJ1-3	CASSSRTGNTIYF
TRBV28	TRBJ1-2	CASSTKGAGNYGYTF
TRBV30	TRBJ2-2	CAWSAGIGELFF
TRBV6-6	TRBJ1-1	CASVTGLGTEAFF
TRBV7-8	TRBJ1-5	CASSLVAGSSNQPQHF
TRBV7-2	TRBJ2-7	CASSFKGGGPAEQYF
TRBV18	TRBJ1-1	CASSPPPLGNTEAFF
TRBV5-3	TRBJ2-7	CARSPTNVVYYAAAYEQYF
TRBV6-1	TRBJ2-5	CASSEALGGGLGTQYF
TRBV5-1	TRBJ2-7	CASSTGGAGRGKYF
TRBV11-2	TRBJ2-5	CASSLAGDRQETQYF
TRBV5-1	TRBJ1-6	CASRSDSNSPLHF
TRBV30	TRBJ2-7	CAWSAGQGYEQYF
TRBV28	TRBJ1-4	CASSLKTGRGAKLFF
TRBV30	TRBJ2-5	CAWRNQGGQTQYF
TRBV30	TRBJ2-7	CAWSVGASGRRGYEQYF
TRBV5-6	TRBJ1-2	CASSPRVWGQQNYGYTF
TRBV7-8	TRBJ1-1	CASSNRDRVAEAFF
TRBV10-3	TRBJ2-3	CAISEYQGGDTQYF
TRBV9	TRBJ1-4	CASSVGSLGEKLFF
TRBV9	TRBJ2-5	CASSPRPGGGETQYF
TRBV15	TRBJ2-3	CATSSIGTSGRRPDTQYF
TRBV5-1	TRBJ1-1	CASSLQQTNTEAFF
TRBV6-1	TRBJ2-3	CATLGTRVGYTQYF
TRBV2	TRBJ2-7	CASSAQLYEQYF
TRBV5-1	TRBJ2-7	CASSLEGSFSYEQYF
TRBV5-6	TRBJ2-3	CASSLTRTDTQYF
TRBV5-1	TRBJ1-1	CASSLAAGGITEAFF
TRBV29-1	TRBJ1-1	CSVAGGSKTEAFF
TRBV6-1	TRBJ2-7	CASRPGQGYEQYF
TRBV5-1	TRBJ2-5	CASSDTGGAETQYF
TRBV25-1	TRBJ1-2	CASSVQDHPYGYTF
TRBV28	TRBJ1-5	CASSSLAKVNQPQHF
TRBV5-1	TRBJ2-7	CASSRGQGVYEQYF
TRBV7-9	TRBJ1-5	CASSPGSGDQPQHF
TRBV19	TRBJ2-7	CASMGFGYEQYF
TRBV6-6	TRBJ1-1	CASSPLQGAEAFF
TRBV2	TRBJ1-4	CASSRDRGATNEKLFF
TRBV9	TRBJ2-5	CASSPNMGASEATQYF
TRBV28	TRBJ1-1	CASSEPGQGTSEAFF
TRBV5-1	TRBJ2-5	CASSLEGWETQYF